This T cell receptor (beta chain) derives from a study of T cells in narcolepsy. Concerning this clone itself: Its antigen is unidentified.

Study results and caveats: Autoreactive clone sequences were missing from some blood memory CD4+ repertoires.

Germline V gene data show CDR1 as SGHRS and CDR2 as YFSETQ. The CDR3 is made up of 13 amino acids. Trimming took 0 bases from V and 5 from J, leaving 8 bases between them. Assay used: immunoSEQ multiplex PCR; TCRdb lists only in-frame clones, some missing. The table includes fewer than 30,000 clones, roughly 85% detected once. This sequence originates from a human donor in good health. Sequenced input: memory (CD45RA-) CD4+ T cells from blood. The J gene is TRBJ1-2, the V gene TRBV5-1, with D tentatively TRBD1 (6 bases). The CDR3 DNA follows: TGCGCCAGCAGCTTGGGACAGGATTATGGCTACACCTTC. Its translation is CASSLGQDYGYTF.